This T cell receptor beta chain was retrieved from a study of blood T cell repertoires in COVID-19. Study information: Researchers got acute and convalescent COVID-19 samples from the United States, Italy and Spain. T cells, B-cell-depleted T cells, or PBMCs provided the cDNA or gDNA that served as material.

In the original analysis: Estimation of nucleated cell counts was performed using reference gene primer amplification. Measured with immunoSEQ multiplex PCR; TCRdb has only the in-frame clones, and not every one. V, J and clone size derive from that table, while D and trimming were established from the DNA sequence. The sample contains roughly 250,000 clones, 82% of which appear only once. From germline, CDR1 is LGHDT and CDR2 YNNKEL (reference sequence). J gave up 6 bases and V 1 base, and 2 bases lay outside the gene matches. The CDR3 has 14 residues. The receptor's source is a woman older than 75 with active or convalescent COVID-19. This sequence joins TRBV3-1 (or the pseudogene TRBV3-2) and TRBJ1-5, with 8 bases fitting TRBD1. The sample taken for sequencing was peripheral blood. The CDR3 DNA is TGTGCCAGCAGCCAAGGGACAGGGAGTCAGCCCCAGCATTTT. Translated, it gives CASSQGTGSQPQHF.